The 10 T cell receptor beta chains given below trace back to one sample, sequenced in a study of blood T cell repertoires in COVID-19. Clones were read by immunoSEQ multiplex PCR, and TCRdb kept only the in-frame ones, dropping some. The sample contains around 400,000 clones, about 88% of which appear only once. The sequenced material came from PBMCs or T cells enriched from blood (not recorded which). The receptors shown here come from a young woman who had been exposed to COVID-19.

The chain is built from TRBV11-2 and TRBJ2-7, with TRBD1 identical over 8 bases. The trim removed 5 bases at V and 2 bases at J, leaving 5 bases unmatched. Germline V gene data show CDR1 as SGHAT and CDR2 as FQNNGV. The CDR3 runs 14 residues. The CDR3 protein is CASSGGQGTYEQYF. Written as DNA, the CDR3 is TGTGCCAGCAGCGGCGGACAGGGAACCTACGAGCAGTACTTC. The whole variable domain, remainder taken from reference TRBV11-2 and TRBJ2-7, is EAGVAQSPRYKIIEKRQSVAFWCNPISGHATLYWYQQILGQGPKLLIQFQNNGVVDDSQLPKDRFSAERLKGVDSTLKIQPAKLEDSAVYLCASSGGQGTYEQYFGPGTRLTVT.

The V and J genes are TRBV7-9 and TRBJ1-3; tentatively, D is TRBD1 (6 bases). The V and J ends lost 2 bases and 6 bases respectively, with 11 bases between them. Germline CDR1 is SEHNR and CDR2 is FQNEAQ (reference sequence). The CDR3 has 14 amino acids. This chain's CDR3 is CASSLPGALNTIYF. CDR3 coding DNA: TGTGCCAGCAGCTTACCAGGGGCTTTAAACACCATATATTTT.

The chain combines TRBV15 with TRBJ1-6, with D tentatively TRBD1 (5 bases). The CDR3 has 14 residues. The V and J ends lost 1 base and 9 bases respectively, with 10 bases between them. Germline CDR1 is LNHNV and CDR2 is YYDKDF (reference sequence). The CDR3 nucleotides read TGTGCCACCAGCAGAGGGGGAGGGGCTTCACCCCTCCACTTT. Its protein is CATSRGGGASPLHF.

The chain couples TRBV5-1 to TRBJ2-5; TRBD2 agrees at 7 bases. The ends lost 0 bases at V and 5 bases at J; junction bases unmatched: 7. The CDR3 consists of 15 residues. The germline CDR1 and CDR2 sequences are SGHRS and YFSETQ. CDR3 nucleotide sequence: TGCGCCAGCAGCTTGGAACCAGCGGGAAGTGAGACCCAGTACTTC. This translates into CASSLEPAGSETQYF.

The chain uses TRBV7-9 and TRBJ1-4, with D maybe TRBD1 (6 bases). Germline values: CDR1 SEHNR, CDR2 FQNEAQ (reference sequence). The ends were cut back, 5 bases at V and 4 bases at J, with 11 bases in the middle. This CDR3 region has 14 residues. The CDR3 spells CASSPGVNNEKLFF. For the CDR3, the DNA is TGTGCCAGCAGCCCAGGGGTGAATAATGAAAAACTGTTTTTT.

The chain has TRBV4-2 and TRBJ1-3; no firm D call. The germline V gene encodes CDR1 LGHNA and CDR2 YNFKEQ. V lost 0 bases and J 0 bases, leaving 12 bases between the germline ends. This CDR3 contains 17 residues. In nucleotides, the CDR3 is TGTGCCAGCAGCCAAGATGTGTCAGTCAGCTCTGGAAACACCATATATTTT. Its protein product is CASSQDVSVSSGNTIYF.

V usage is TRBV5-1 and J usage is TRBJ2-7; D call uncertain. Trimming took off 1 base at V and 5 bases at J, with 7 bases between the two ends. CDR1 is SGHRS, CDR2 YFSETQ, per germline. The CDR3 is 12 amino acids. The CDR3 loop reads CASSLPAHEQYF. The CDR3 DNA is TGCGCCAGCAGCTTGCCCGCGCACGAGCAGTACTTC.

The chain has TRBV9 and TRBJ2-5; 10 positions match TRBD1. J gave up 5 bases and V 0 bases, and 7 bases lay outside the gene matches. Per the germline V gene, CDR1 is SGDLS and CDR2 is YYNGEE. The CDR3 has 16 residues. Here the CDR3 DNA reads TGTGCCAGCAGCGTAGGATCCGGGACAGGGGTTGAGACCCAGTACTTC. Its translation: CASSVGSGTGVETQYF.

The V gene is TRBV6-1, the J gene TRBJ2-1, with TRBD2 identical over 11 bases. After removal of 2 bases from V and 4 bases from J, the junction contained 1 base not matched to a gene. The CDR3 covers 15 residues. The germline V gene encodes CDR1 MNHNS and CDR2 SASEGT. The CDR3 loop reads CASSELAGGYNEQFF. The CDR3 DNA follows: TGTGCCAGCAGTGAACTAGCGGGGGGTTACAATGAGCAGTTCTTC.

In this sample, this clone turned up once. The chain uses TRBV14 and TRBJ2-3; 15 bases agree with TRBD2. The length of the CDR3 is 18 residues. V was pared by 1 base and J by 5 bases, with 7 bases of the junction left unmatched. Germline lookup yields CDR1 SGHDN and CDR2 FVKESK. The CDR3: CASSQAGTSGRRRDTQYF. The CDR3 bases are TGTGCCAGCAGCCAAGCCGGGACTAGCGGGAGGAGAAGAGATACGCAGTATTTT.